This T cell receptor (beta chain) is drawn from a study of CXCR3-negative and CXCR3-positive naive CD8 T cells. Study-level results: Comparison of naive subsets found surface CD5 to be comparable, and TCR strength was inferred on the basis of TRB CDR3 properties. Researchers report that CXCR3-positive naive cells carry more hydrophobic TRB CDR3s than CXCR3-negative naive cells.

The CDR3 is 14 residues long. Germline CDR1 reads MRHNA; CDR2 reads SNTAGT. To note about this clonotype: Its antigen is as yet unknown.

CD45RO-CCR7+CD27+CD95- cells counted as naive CD8+ T cells. It was by 5' RACE with UMI labels that the TRB cDNA libraries were prepared. TCRdb reworked the 5' RACE reads into one entry per CDR3 protein, no DNA. The sample holds around 160,000 distinct CDR3 sequences. The gene calls are TRBV6-4 and TRBJ2-3; TCRdb picks TRBD1, but there is no DNA to check that call. The sample consisted of naive CXCR3+ CD8+ T cells from blood. Regarding subset: CD45RO-CCR7+CD27+CD95- naive CD8+ T cells expressing CXCR3 (TNR3+). The receptor comes from a human donor in good health. Some clones in this sample may be carry-over from other donors' samples. CDR3 loop: CASSETGVTDTQYF.